Listed below are T cell receptor beta chains from one sample, sequenced in a study of blood T cell repertoires in COVID-19. Some clones are missing from TCRdb's copy, which holds only in-frame ones; the method was immunoSEQ multiplex PCR. The table includes roughly 51,000 clones, 90% detected once. Sequencing was done on a sample of peripheral blood. These receptors all come from a man in his 70s with acute or convalescent COVID-19. CDR3s include the opening cysteine and the closing phenylalanine or tryptophan. D genes are given only for firm matches. Clone size appears in some rows only: once, few, many, or a class for an expanded clone.

v_gene	abundance	j_gene	d_gene	CDR3aa
TRBV21-1	-	TRBJ2-3	-	CASSKEYRVGTDTQYF
TRBV19	-	TRBJ1-5	TRBD1	CASTGQGNQPQHF
TRBV5-1	-	TRBJ2-7	-	CASSLEADYAYEQYF
TRBV7-2	-	TRBJ2-1	TRBD1	CASSLGQGFYNEQFF
TRBV19	once	TRBJ1-1	TRBD1	CASSIRTGFEAFF
TRBV6-5	-	TRBJ2-4	-	CASSLGNGGIQYF
TRBV6-2/TRBV6-3	-	TRBJ2-5	TRBD1	CASSSGTGSVETQYF
TRBV6-6	once	TRBJ2-3	-	CASSRSGSGSDTQYF
TRBV2	-	TRBJ2-2	-	CASREGAAGELFF
TRBV4-2	-	TRBJ1-1	TRBD1	CASSQDGAGGTEAFF
TRBV2	-	TRBJ1-3	-	CASSVGLPQGGNTIYF
TRBV5-1	once	TRBJ1-6	TRBD1	CASSSGTANSPLHF
TRBV7-2	-	TRBJ1-6	-	CATTTTPPSPLHF
TRBV11-1	-	TRBJ1-6	-	CASSLGRGGNSPLHF